This T cell receptor (beta chain) emerged from a study of spatial heterogeneity in lung cancer. Study-wide background: Each distinct TCR and UMI combination averaged more than ten appearances in raw reads.

In the library, each TCR cDNA molecule bore its own unique molecular identifier. A single record per CDR3 protein comes from TCRdb applying MiXCR to the 5' RACE reads. The repertoire holds 75,000 to 85,000 distinct CDR3 sequences, with 15% to 25% as singletons. Time point defined: sample taken at primary tumor resection. Unsorted whole RNA from tumor, nontumor lung or frozen PBMC underwent sequencing. Sequenced material: PBMCs, taken at surgery. This TCR derives from a male donor with early-stage non-small cell lung cancer.

CDR3 DNA: TGCGCCAGCAGCTTGGAGGGACAGAACATTCAGTACTTC. The encoded protein is CASSLEGQNIQYF. This chain connects TRBV5-1 to TRBJ2-4; 7 bases line up with TRBD1. This CDR3 is built from 13 residues. Germline lookup yields CDR1 SGHRS and CDR2 YFSETQ. The junction had 1 base not matched to a gene; V was cut back by 0 bases and J by 7 bases. Looking up the rest from reference TRBV5-1 and TRBJ2-4 gives the full variable domain: KAGVTQTPRYLIKTRGQQVTLSCSPISGHRSVSWYQQTPGQGLQFLFEYFSETQRNKGNFPGRFSGRQFSNSRSEMNVSTLELGDSALYLCASSLEGQNIQYFGAGTRLSVL.